The T cell receptor beta chain under discussion was sequenced for a study of blood T cell repertoires in COVID-19. About the study: Spain, Italy and the United States supplied samples that represented acute and convalescent COVID-19. In each case, the material was cDNA or gDNA derived from T cells, B-cell-depleted T cells, or PBMCs.

The CDR3 covers 13 residues. V dropped 6 bases and J dropped 6 bases, with 12 bases sitting between them. Germline loops: CDR1 MNHEY, CDR2 SVGAGI. Measured with immunoSEQ multiplex PCR; TCRdb has only the in-frame clones, and not every one. This sample yields about 140,000 clones, of which 80% to 85% are seen a single time; less than 5% belongs to the top ten. This TCR came from a woman over 75 with acute or convalescent COVID-19. The rearrangement joins TRBV6-5 to TRBJ2-4, with D possibly matching TRBD2 (6 bases). Sequencing used peripheral blood. The CDR3 region has the DNA TGTGCCAGCAGAGTGGGGACTTTAAACATTCAGTACTTC. The encoded protein is CASRVGTLNIQYF.